A selection of T cell receptor beta chains follows, all from one sample in a study of naive and memory T cell subsets. TCRdb reprocessed the 5' RACE reads via MiXCR and lists one record per CDR3 protein. In the table there are more than 20,000 distinct CDR3 sequences, approximately 22% of which are singletons. All receptors derive from a female donor in good health. Each CDR3 is given with its conserved first and last residue. D genes are given only for firm matches. Clone size is shown for a subset of rows, as once, few, many or a class of expanded clone.

TRBJ2-2,many,15,.,TRBV9,TGTGCCAGCAGCGTAGAAGGGTCGAACACCGGGGAGCTGTTTTTT,CASSVEGSNTGELFF
TRBJ2-2,many,17,TRBD2,TRBV6-5,TGTGCCACCGGGAGGGTTAGCGGGATTTCGAACACCGGGGAGCTGTTTTTT,CATGRVSGISNTGELFF
TRBJ1-2,many,14,.,TRBV18,TGTGCCAGCTCACCTCTGGACAGCCCTTATGGCTACACCTTC,CASSPLDSPYGYTF
TRBJ1-4,medium-sized,13,.,TRBV5-5,TGTGCCAGCAGCTTGTTCGGAGGAGAAAAACTGTTTTTT,CASSLFGGEKLFF
TRBJ1-2,few,12,.,TRBV29-1,TGCAGCGTTGACGGATATGTGGATGGCTACACCTTC,CSVDGYVDGYTF
TRBJ2-1,many,14,.,TRBV9,TGTGCCAGCAGCGTAGCTACTAGCATATCTGAGCAGTTCTTC,CASSVATSISEQFF
TRBJ2-6,.,16,.,TRBV12-5,TGTGCTAGTGGTTTGGTAATCTCGACTGGGGCCAACGTCCTGACTTTC,CASGLVISTGANVLTF
TRBJ2-7,few,12,.,TRBV27,TGTGCCAGCAGGGGAGGCAGCTACGAGCAGTACTTC,CASRGGSYEQYF
TRBJ2-5,many,13,.,TRBV12-3/TRBV12-4,TGTGCCAGCAGTTTTCTTAGTCAAGAGACCCAGTACTTC,CASSFLSQETQYF
TRBJ2-5,medium-sized,14,TRBD2,TRBV5-4,TGTGCCAGCAGCTGGAGGGAGGGGAGGGAGACCCAGTACTTC,CASSWREGRETQYF
TRBJ1-5,few,13,.,TRBV29-1,TGCAGCGTTGAACAGGGGAGGGACCAGCCCCAGCATTTT,CSVEQGRDQPQHF
TRBJ2-2,few,15,TRBD1,TRBV6-5,TGTGCCAGCAGTTACGGGACAGGGGGCACCGGGGAGCTGTTTTTT,CASSYGTGGTGELFF
TRBJ1-6,.,13,.,TRBV27,TGTGCCAGCAGTTTATTCTATAATTCACCCCTCCACTTT,CASSLFYNSPLHF